These 2 T cell receptor beta chains share one sample of origin, sequenced in a study of T cell changes during pregnancy in multiple sclerosis. Profiled with immunoSEQ multiplex PCR; TCRdb holds only in-frame clones, not every one. The profile shows tens of thousands of clones, around 93% of them singletons. The specimen was peripheral blood, collected in the second trimester of pregnancy. Source of these receptors: a female donor with multiple sclerosis, enrolled in a pregnancy study.

This clone was seen once. The chain links TRBV7-9 to TRBJ2-1, with D perhaps TRBD1 (6 bases). The CDR3 runs 14 residues. The V gene lost 3 bases and the J gene lost 3 bases, with 9 bases spanning the gap. Germline CDR1 reads SEHNR; CDR2 reads FQNEAQ (reference sequence). The CDR3 reads CASSLGQVYNEQFF. CDR3 DNA: TGTGCCAGCAGCTTGGGACAAGTCTACAATGAGCAGTTCTTC.

The rearrangement uses TRBV5-1 and TRBJ1-2; TRBD1 agrees at 7 bases. The ends lost 0 bases at V and 3 bases at J; junction bases unmatched: 8. Germline V gene data show CDR1 as SGHRS and CDR2 as YFSETQ. The CDR3 covers 16 residues. This CDR3 reads CASSLAKGDSYYGYTF. In nucleotides, the CDR3 is TGCGCCAGCAGCTTGGCCAAAGGGGACAGCTACTATGGCTACACCTTC.